The 8 T cell receptor beta chains in this list originate from one sample, sequenced in a study of molecular identifiers for immune sequencing clone quantification. TCRdb reprocessed the PCR reads with MiXCR, giving one entry per CDR3 protein. The sample has 300,000 to 350,000 distinct CDR3 sequences, over 20% seen once; the top ten hold about 0.81%. Specimen: naive CD8+ T cells from blood, with Jurkat cell RNA spiked in. Sample subset: FACS-sorted CD8+CD4-CCR7+CD45RA+ naive T cells. These receptors were collected from a human donor in good health. Some libraries in this study had Jurkat cell RNA spiked in.

The genes are TRBV20-1 and TRBJ2-3; TRBD2 agrees at 8 bases. CDR3 size: 17 residues. Germline V CDR1 and CDR2: DFQATT, SNEGSKA (reference sequence). The V segment lost 6 bases and the J segment 2 bases; nucleotides outside the gene matches: 16. CDR3 sequence reads: CSAPRETAGAYTDTQYF. CDR3 bases: TGCAGTGCCCCTAGGGAAACAGCGGGGGCCTACACAGATACGCAGTATTTT.

This clonotype was seen at least ten times. This chain uses TRBV12-3 or TRBV12-4 with TRBJ2-7, with a weak D call TRBD2 (6 bases). The CDR3 is 15 residues long. Trimming stripped 6 bases from V and 2 bases from J, with 17 bases between. The CDR3 nucleotides read TGTGCCAGCAGCTCCGAGGGACTGACTACCTACGAGCAGTACTTC. Protein sequence: CASSSEGLTTYEQYF.

This clonotype was found a few times. J is TRBJ1-4 and V is TRBV4-3; D is ambiguous. The CDR3 consists of 16 residues. Between the trimmed V and J ends, which lost 2 bases and 1 base, there was a span of 11 bases. Germline V gene data show CDR1 as LGHNA and CDR2 as YSLEER. CDR3 coding DNA: TGCGCCAGCAGCCAAACCCACAGATTAACTAATGAAAAACTGTTTTTT. Residues: CASSQTHRLTNEKLFF.

This clonotype showed up many times. The chain employs TRBV19 and TRBJ1-5, with 8 bases matching TRBD1. Looked up from germline, CDR1 is LNHDA and CDR2 is SQIVND (reference sequence). This CDR3 comprises 15 residues. Trimming removed 1 base from V and 7 bases from J; junction bases left unmatched: 6. The CDR3 DNA sequence: TGTGCCAGTAGTATAGTAGCAGGGGGCCTCCAGCCCCAGCATTTT. This sequence encodes CASSIVAGGLQPQHF.

For this clonotype: This sequence may be a read error, since a much larger clone differs from it by one base. The CDR3 coding sequence is TGCGCCAGCAGCCAGAGTCCCGGGACAAGTAGGAATGAGCAGTTCTTC. Protein sequence: CASSQSPGTSRNEQFF. This chain links TRBV4-3 with TRBJ2-1; possible D gene TRBD1, 6 bases. Germline lookup yields CDR1 LGHNA and CDR2 YSLEER. Deletions cut 3 bases from V and 7 bases from J, with 19 bases between. CDR3 length: 16 amino acids.

The table lists this clonotype with many counts. This rearrangement joins TRBV28 to TRBJ2-3, with unresolved D. The CDR3 has 18 amino acids. Germline V gene sequence: CDR1 MDHEN, CDR2 SYDVKM. Between the trimmed V and J ends, which lost 5 bases and 2 bases, there was a span of 23 bases. CDR3 loop: CASSPPYPTRSDTDTQYF. In nucleotides, the CDR3 is TGTGCCAGCAGTCCCCCTTACCCGACACGTTCGGACACAGATACGCAGTATTTT.

Of note for this clonotype: A much larger clone lies one base from this, so it may be a read error. This sequence joins TRBV6-2 or TRBV6-3 and TRBJ1-1; 8 bases line up with TRBD1. Germline V lookup: CDR1 MNHEY, CDR2 SVGEGT. The CDR3 contains 15 residues. CDR3 sequence (DNA): TGTGCCGGCAGTTACACGGGACAGGAGGTTCCTGAAGCTTTCTTT. It translates to CAGSYTGQEVPEAFF.

This clonotype was observed many times. The CDR3 spells CSVDGTANTEAFF. CDR3 coding DNA: TGCAGCGTTGACGGGACGGCGAACACTGAAGCTTTCTTT. The rearrangement links TRBV29-1 to TRBJ1-1; TRBD1 might be the D (5 bases). Germline CDR1 and CDR2: SQVTM and ANQGSEA. V dropped 3 bases and J dropped 1 base, with 9 bases sitting between them. The CDR3 is 13 amino acids.